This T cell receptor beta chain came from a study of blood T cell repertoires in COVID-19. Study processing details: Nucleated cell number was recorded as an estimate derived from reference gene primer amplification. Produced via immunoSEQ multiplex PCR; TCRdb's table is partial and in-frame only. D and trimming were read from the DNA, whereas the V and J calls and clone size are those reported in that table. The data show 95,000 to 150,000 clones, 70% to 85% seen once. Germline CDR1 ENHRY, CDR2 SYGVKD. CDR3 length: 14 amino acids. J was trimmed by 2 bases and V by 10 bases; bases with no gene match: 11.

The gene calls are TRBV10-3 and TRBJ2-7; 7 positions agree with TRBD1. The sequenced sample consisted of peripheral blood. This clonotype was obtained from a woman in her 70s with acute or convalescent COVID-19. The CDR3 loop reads CATSLGQATYEQYV. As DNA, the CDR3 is TGTGCCACGTCTTTAGGACAGGCTACCTACGAGCAGTACGTC.